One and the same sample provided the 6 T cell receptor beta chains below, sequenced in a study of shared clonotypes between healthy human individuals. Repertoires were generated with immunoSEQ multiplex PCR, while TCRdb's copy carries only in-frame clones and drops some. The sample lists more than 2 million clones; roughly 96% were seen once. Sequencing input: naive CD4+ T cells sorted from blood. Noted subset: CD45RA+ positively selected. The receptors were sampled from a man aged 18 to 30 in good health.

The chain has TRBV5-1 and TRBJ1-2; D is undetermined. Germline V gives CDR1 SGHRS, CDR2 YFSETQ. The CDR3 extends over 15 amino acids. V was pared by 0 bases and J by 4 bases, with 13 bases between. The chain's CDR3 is CASSLGGRGIYGYTF. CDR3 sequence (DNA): TGCGCCAGCAGCTTGGGCGGGCGAGGAATCTATGGCTACACCTTC.

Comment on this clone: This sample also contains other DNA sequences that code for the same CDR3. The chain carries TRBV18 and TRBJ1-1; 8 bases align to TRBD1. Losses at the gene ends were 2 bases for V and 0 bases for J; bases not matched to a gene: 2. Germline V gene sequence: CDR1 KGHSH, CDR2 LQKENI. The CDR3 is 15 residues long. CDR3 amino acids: CASSPGTGLNTEAFF. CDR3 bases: TGTGCCAGCTCACCAGGGACAGGCCTGAACACTGAAGCTTTCTTT.

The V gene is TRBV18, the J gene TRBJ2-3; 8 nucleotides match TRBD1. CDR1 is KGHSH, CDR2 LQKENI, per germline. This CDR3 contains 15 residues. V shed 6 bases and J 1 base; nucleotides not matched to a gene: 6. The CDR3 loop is CASSQSTGGTDTQYF. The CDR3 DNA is TGTGCCAGCTCCCAGTCGACAGGGGGCACAGATACGCAGTATTTT.

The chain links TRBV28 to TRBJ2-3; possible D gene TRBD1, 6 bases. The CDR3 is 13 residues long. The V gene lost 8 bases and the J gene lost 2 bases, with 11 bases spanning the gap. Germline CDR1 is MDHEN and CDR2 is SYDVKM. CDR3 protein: CASLDSSTDTQYF. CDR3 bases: TGTGCCAGCCTGGACAGCTCCACAGATACGCAGTATTTT.

The CDR3 DNA sequence: TGTGCCAGCAGCATGACAGGGGCTAATGAAAAACTGTTTTTT. It yields the protein CASSMTGANEKLFF. The chain combines TRBV6-1 with TRBJ1-4; 8 bases line up with TRBD1. The CDR3 loop spans 14 amino acids. CDR1 MNHNS and CDR2 SASEGT come from the germline V gene. The trim removed 6 bases at V and 3 bases at J, leaving 3 bases unmatched.

The CDR3 region has the DNA TGTGCCAGCAGAGGCTCCTTTTACAATGAGCAGTTCTTC. Protein product: CASRGSFYNEQFF. The rearrangement uses TRBV19 and TRBJ2-1; no firm D call. Per the germline V gene, CDR1 is LNHDA and CDR2 is SQIVND (reference sequence). Deletions cut 9 bases from V and 4 bases from J, with 13 bases between. The CDR3 runs 13 residues.